In its sample, the clone carrying this T cell receptor beta chain was seen once. Its cognate antigen is unknown. V dropped 4 bases and J dropped 5 bases, with 11 bases sitting between them. In germline, CDR1 is SGHAT, CDR2 FQNNGV. The CDR3 length is 14 residues. Profiling relied on immunoSEQ multiplex PCR, and the TCRdb table lists in-frame clones only, not all of them. The table lists 10,000 or so clones, roughly three quarters of them singletons. This sample stems from a study of PD-1 blockade in classical Hodgkin lymphoma. Study-level results: At baseline, newly diagnosed patients reportedly showed less TCR diversity than healthy donors.

Each of the patients experienced relapse following autologous stem cell transplantation, and their brentuximab vedotin exposure differed. The chain is built from TRBV11-2 and TRBJ2-2; TRBD1 is a possible D gene (6 bases). The receptor comes from a human donor with classical Hodgkin lymphoma. Sequences were derived from peripheral blood mononuclear cells (PBMCs), sampled before the second cycle of nivolumab. CDR3 in amino acids: CASSSHRETGELFF. In DNA, the CDR3 is TGTGCCAGCAGCTCCCACAGGGAAACCGGGGAGCTGTTTTTT.